This T cell receptor (beta chain) was identified in a study of technical replicates of blood from a few donors (dated by TCRdb to about 2017). The junction shows trimming of 2 bases on V and 0 bases on J, plus 11 bases between the germline ends. CDR1 and CDR2, looked up from the germline V gene (reference sequence), are MNHNY and SVGAGI. Inclusive of the bounding cysteine and phenylalanine, the CDR3 is 16 residues long. The kept DNA is CDR3 alone, 48 bases in frame from the first base. Regarding this clone: Its antigen target is currently unknown. The input lacks base qualities; no much larger clone sits a single base away.

Libraries were made using the immunoSEQ multiplex PCR assay. The table comes from immuneACCESS by way of TCRdb, which keeps in-frame sequences with V and J called. Part of the clones is missing from these tables; in studies checked, under half for an unresolved V gene and the rest for unknown reasons. This sample lists roughly 70,000 clones; roughly 93% were detected once. Together, the top ten hold approximately 0.25% of the sample. The receptor's source is a human donor in good health. The sequenced sample was T cells isolated from PBMCs. The V and J segments used are TRBV6-6 and TRBJ1-5; TRBD1 could be the D gene, as 6 bases match. The DNA sequence is as follows: TGTGCCAGCAGTTACCGGGGGGCGGATAGCAATCAGCCCCAGCATTTT. Translation gives CASSYRGADSNQPQHF.